This T cell receptor (beta chain) originates from a study of shared clonotypes between healthy human individuals. In germline, CDR1 is MDHEN, CDR2 SYDVKM. The CDR3 contains 15 residues. The V gene end was trimmed by 2 bases and the J gene end by 3 bases; junction bases not matched to a gene: 5. Assay execution took place at the deep level. Sequencing used immunoSEQ multiplex PCR; TCRdb keeps in-frame clones, though not all of them. The table includes some 2,500,000 clones, over 85% detected once. Sequencing used naive CD4+ T cells from PBMCs. Subset specified: CD45RA+ positively selected. This receptor was identified in a man aged 18 to 29 in good health. Some clones in this sample may be carry-over from other donors' samples. V usage is TRBV28 and J usage is TRBJ2-5; 8 bases are shared with TRBD2. The CDR3 DNA reads as TGTGCCAGCAGTTTAAGCGGGGGCGAAAAAGAGACCCAGTACTTC. Its translation is CASSLSGGEKETQYF.